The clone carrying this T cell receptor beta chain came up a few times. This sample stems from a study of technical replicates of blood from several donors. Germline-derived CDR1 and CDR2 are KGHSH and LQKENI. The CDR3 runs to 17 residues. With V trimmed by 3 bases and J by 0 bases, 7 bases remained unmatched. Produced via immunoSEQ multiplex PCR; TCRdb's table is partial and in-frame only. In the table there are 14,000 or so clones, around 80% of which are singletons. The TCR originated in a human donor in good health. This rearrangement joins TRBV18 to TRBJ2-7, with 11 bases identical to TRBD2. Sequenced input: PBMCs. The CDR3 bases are TGTGCCAGCTCACCGGCCACCGGGACTAGCGGCTCCTACGAGCAGTACTTC. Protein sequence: CASSPATGTSGSYEQYF.